This T cell receptor (beta chain) was profiled in a study of shared clonotypes between healthy human individuals. This CDR3 has 14 residues. V dropped 0 bases and J dropped 4 bases, with 11 bases sitting between them. Germline CDR1 is SGHNT and CDR2 is YYREEE (reference sequence). Only in-frame clones appear in the TCRdb table, and some are missing; sequencing was by immunoSEQ multiplex PCR. Here the sample spans 2,100,000 or so clones, around 95% being singletons. The source material was naive CD4+ T cells sorted from blood. Specified subset: CD45RA+ positively selected. This chain uses TRBV5-4 with TRBJ2-7, with D possibly matching TRBD1 (5 bases). The receptor was isolated from a man between 18 and 35 years old in good health. This CDR3 reads CASSLVDREYEQYF. For the CDR3, the DNA is TGTGCCAGCAGCTTGGTCGACAGAGAGTACGAGCAGTACTTC. Based on the CDR3 plus reference TRBV5-4 and TRBJ2-7, the full variable domain is ETGVTQSPTHLIKTRGQQVTLRCSSQSGHNTVSWYQQALGQGPQFIFQYYREEENGRGNFPPRFSGLQFPNYSSELNVNALELDDSALYLCASSLVDREYEQYFGPGTRLTVT.